These 26 T cell receptor beta chains were all obtained from the same sample, sequenced in a study of CD4 T cells in relation to SARS-CoV-2 and coronaviruses. Assay: immunoSEQ multiplex PCR; the TCRdb copy retains only in-frame clones and omits some. This table holds 9,000 to 13,000 clones, 85% to 90% found once. The material sequenced was naive CD4+ T cells from PBMCs. The subset is: naive CD4+ T cells isolated by negative enrichment. These receptors were obtained from an adult with COVID-19.

The chain combines TRBV7-8 with TRBJ1-2; 7 bases fit TRBD1. V lost 5 bases, J lost 7 bases, and 10 bases stayed unmatched. Germline values: CDR1 SGHVS, CDR2 FQNEAQ. This CDR3 is 14 amino acids long. CDR3 in amino acids: CASSVDREGRGYTF. CDR3 coding DNA: TGTGCCAGCAGCGTTGACAGGGAAGGGCGTGGCTACACCTTC.

The chain recombines TRBV4-3 with TRBJ2-3, with 14 bases fitting TRBD2. J gave up 5 bases and V 4 bases, and 5 bases lay outside the gene matches. This CDR3 comprises 16 residues. CDR1 is LGHNA and CDR2 is YSLEER in the germline V gene. DNA for the CDR3: TGCGCCAGCAGCCGGACTAGCGGGGGGACCCAAGATACGCAGTATTTT. Protein sequence: CASSRTSGGTQDTQYF.

In this sample, this clone turned up once. The V call is TRBV15, the J call TRBJ2-3; 8 bases map to TRBD1. There are 15 residues in the CDR3. V shed 1 base and J 3 bases; nucleotides not matched to a gene: 3. Germline CDR1 and CDR2: LNHNV and YYDKDF (reference sequence). The CDR3 is CATSRGTGITDTQYF. The DNA for the CDR3 is TGTGCCACCAGCAGAGGGACAGGGATAACAGATACGCAGTATTTT.

A single count supports this clone. The chain is built from TRBV10-3 and TRBJ1-4, with a possible D match to TRBD1 (6 bases). The CDR3 sequence is 15 residues long. The germline V gene encodes CDR1 ENHRY and CDR2 SYGVKD. V dropped 0 bases and J dropped 7 bases, with 12 bases sitting between them. The CDR3 region has the DNA TGTGCCATCAGTGAGTCGGGGCAGGGGAGTGAAAAACTGTTTTTT. This encodes CAISESGQGSEKLFF.

V usage is TRBV2 and J usage is TRBJ1-4; tentatively, D is TRBD1 (5 bases). This CDR3 is 16 amino acids long. The germline CDR1 and CDR2 sequences are SNHLY and FYNNEI. The V gene lost 6 bases and the J gene lost 0 bases, with 14 bases spanning the gap. CDR3 amino acids: CASSARQTATNEKLFF. The CDR3 nucleotides read TGTGCCAGCAGCGCTCGACAGACTGCAACTAATGAAAAACTGTTTTTT.

V is TRBV2 and J is TRBJ1-5, with unresolved D. The CDR3 is made up of 15 amino acids. The ends were cut back, 6 bases at V and 6 bases at J, with 18 bases in the middle. CDR1 and CDR2 from the germline V gene are SNHLY and FYNNEI. The CDR3 DNA reads as TGTGCCAGCAGGAAGCGGGAACCGGCGGGTCAGCCCCAGCATTTT. Translation gives CASRKREPAGQPQHF.

The CDR3 region is CASSPNGQGNIQYF. In DNA form, the CDR3 reads TGTGCCAGCTCACCAAACGGACAGGGTAACATTCAGTACTTC. The chain couples TRBV18 to TRBJ2-4; TRBD1 matches 8 bases. Germline CDR1 and CDR2: KGHSH and LQKENI. After removal of 2 bases from V and 7 bases from J, the junction contained 4 bases not matched to a gene. The CDR3 is made up of 14 amino acids.

This chain joins TRBV12-5 and TRBJ2-1, with D tentatively TRBD2 (6 bases). Germline assignment: CDR1 LGHNT and CDR2 FRNRAP. V lost 1 base and J lost 3, with 13 bases in between. The CDR3 covers 16 residues. The CDR3 loop reads CASGLGGTNLYNEQFF. The CDR3 DNA reads as TGTGCTAGTGGTTTGGGCGGGACGAACCTCTACAATGAGCAGTTCTTC.

CDR3 region: CASSGWTGASRNYEQYF. DNA for the CDR3: TGTGCCAGCAGTGGATGGACAGGGGCCTCCAGGAACTACGAGCAGTACTTC. This chain joins TRBV27 and TRBJ2-7; 9 bases fit TRBD1. The germline gives CDR1 MNHEY, CDR2 SMNVEV (reference sequence). Trimming cost V 5 bases and J 3 bases; bases outside gene matches: 14. This CDR3 region has 17 residues.

This chain joins TRBV20-1 and TRBJ2-7; 9 nucleotides align to TRBD1. The CDR3 extends over 14 amino acids. Germline V CDR1 and CDR2: DFQATT, SNEGSKA (reference sequence). The V gene end was trimmed by 3 bases and the J gene end by 4 bases; junction bases not matched to a gene: 7. For the CDR3, the DNA is TGCAGTGCTAGTCACAGGGGGCGAATGTACGAGCAGTACTTC. Its protein is CSASHRGRMYEQYF.

This clone turned up a few times. The CDR3 here is CASSDRRQGQYSPLHF. The CDR3 coding sequence is TGTGCCAGCAGCGATCGTCGACAGGGGCAGTATTCACCCCTCCACTTT. This sequence joins TRBV7-9 and TRBJ1-6; 8 bases are a match to TRBD1. Germline lookup yields CDR1 SEHNR and CDR2 FQNEAQ (reference sequence). This CDR3 region has 16 residues. Trimming took 5 bases from V and 8 from J; bases not matched to a gene: 11.

The chain has TRBV5-4 and TRBJ2-5; D call uncertain. The length of the CDR3 is 16 residues. The germline V gene encodes CDR1 SGHNT and CDR2 YYREEE (reference sequence). Trimming cost V 0 bases and J 5 bases, with 17 bases left between them. The CDR3 DNA reads as TGTGCCAGCAGCTTGGACCCAGCCCTGATCGGGGAGACCCAGTACTTC. Residues: CASSLDPALIGETQYF.

J is TRBJ2-2 and V is TRBV9; D is possibly TRBD1 or TRBD2 (6 bases each). Germline V CDR1 and CDR2: SGDLS, YYNGEE. This CDR3 is built from 14 residues. Trimming removed 7 bases at V and 5 bases at J, with 15 bases between. The CDR3 region has the DNA TGTGCCAGCCGGGCTGGAGGGGGTACCGGGGAGCTGTTTTTT. This translates into CASRAGGGTGELFF.

The genes are TRBV7-2 and TRBJ2-1; 9 bases line up with TRBD2. The germline gives CDR1 SGHTA, CDR2 FQGNSA. This CDR3 is built from 14 residues. V trimming: 6 bases; J trimming: 3 bases; junction bases outside the gene matches: 3. CDR3 sequence (DNA): TGTGCCAGCAGTCTTAGCGGGGGCTACAATGAGCAGTTCTTC. It yields the protein CASSLSGGYNEQFF.

V usage is TRBV29-1 and J usage is TRBJ1-2, with D maybe TRBD1 (5 bases). The germline V gene has CDR1 SQVTM and CDR2 ANQGSEA. The V end lost 6 bases, the J end lost 8 bases, and 13 bases lay between the germline ends. This CDR3 has 11 residues. This CDR3 reads CSVAPGRGYTF. The DNA for the CDR3 is TGCAGCGTAGCGCCGGGGCGAGGCTACACCTTC. The complete variable domain, with remaining parts taken from reference TRBV29-1 and TRBJ1-2, reads SAVISQKPSRDICQRGTSLTIQCQVDSQVTMMFWYRQQPGQSLTLIATANQGSEATYESGFVIDKFPISRPNLTFSTLTVSNMSPEDSSIYLCSVAPGRGYTFGSGTRLTVV.

This chain connects TRBV28 to TRBJ2-3, with D unresolved. Germline CDR1 reads MDHEN; CDR2 reads SYDVKM. V gave up 0 bases and J gave up 0 bases, with 7 bases separating them. The CDR3 contains 15 residues. CDR3 residues: CASSLWRKSTDTQYF. In DNA, the CDR3 is TGTGCCAGCAGTTTATGGCGGAAGAGCACAGATACGCAGTATTTT.

This clone was counted a single time. J is TRBJ2-3 and V is TRBV9; D perhaps matches TRBD2 (7 bases). There are 14 residues in the CDR3. The ends were cut back, 7 bases at V and 2 bases at J, with 14 bases in the middle. Germline CDR1 reads SGDLS; CDR2 reads YYNGEE. CDR3 DNA: TGTGCCAGCCGAAAAGGGGGGGACACAGATACGCAGTATTTT. Encoded protein: CASRKGGDTDTQYF.

The J gene is TRBJ2-4, the V gene TRBV3-1 (or the pseudogene TRBV3-2); TRBD2 aligns across 14 bases. Unmatched junction bases numbered 7, after V lost 5 bases and J lost 10 bases. The CDR3 has 15 amino acids. Germline loops: CDR1 LGHDT, CDR2 YNNKEL (reference sequence). The CDR3 sequence: CASSYKTSGGAIQYF. The DNA of the CDR3 is TGTGCCAGCAGCTATAAGACTAGCGGGGGGGCTATTCAGTACTTC.

The J gene is TRBJ2-2, the V gene TRBV6-5; D is perhaps TRBD2 (6 bases). The germline V and J ends were trimmed by 1 base and 4 bases, with 13 bases remaining between them. Germline V CDR1 and CDR2: MNHEY, SVGAGI. The CDR3 is made up of 16 amino acids. The CDR3 sequence is CASSYFRGALTGELFF. The CDR3 DNA reads as TGTGCCAGCAGTTACTTTCGCGGGGCCCTCACCGGGGAGCTGTTTTTT.

This clone has just one count. This chain connects TRBV19 to TRBJ2-7; D is unresolved. CDR1 is LNHDA and CDR2 is SQIVND in the germline V gene (reference sequence). CDR3 length: 13 amino acids. The V end lost 3 bases, the J end lost 0 bases, and 6 bases lay between the germline ends. The CDR3 protein is CASSIGPSYEQYF. The CDR3 nucleotides read TGTGCCAGTAGTATCGGACCCTCCTACGAGCAGTACTTC.

The V and J genes are TRBV19 and TRBJ2-1; TRBD2 matches 10 bases. The CDR3 length is 19 residues. Germline loops: CDR1 LNHDA, CDR2 SQIVND (reference sequence). Germline trimming cut 5 bases from V and 4 bases from J; bases unmatched to any gene: 17. CDR3 in amino acids: CASSPHFSGGATLYNEQFF. In nucleotides, the CDR3 is TGTGCCAGTAGTCCGCACTTCAGCGGGGGGGCCACTTTATACAATGAGCAGTTCTTC.

The CDR3 is CASSFSGETQYF. Here the CDR3 DNA reads TGCGCCAGCAGCTTTAGTGGAGAGACCCAGTACTTC. The chain uses TRBV5-1 and TRBJ2-5; D is unresolved. The CDR3 is 12 amino acids. Germline loops: CDR1 SGHRS, CDR2 YFSETQ. V dropped 2 bases and J dropped 4 bases, with 6 bases sitting between them. The entire variable domain, with the rest obtained from reference TRBV5-1 and TRBJ2-5, is as follows: KAGVTQTPRYLIKTRGQQVTLSCSPISGHRSVSWYQQTPGQGLQFLFEYFSETQRNKGNFPGRFSGRQFSNSRSEMNVSTLELGDSALYLCASSFSGETQYFGPGTRLLVL.

The chain carries TRBV6-5 and TRBJ1-2; D might be TRBD1 (5 bases). From germline, CDR1 is MNHEY and CDR2 SVGAGI. CDR3 length: 13 amino acids. V was trimmed by 6 bases and J by 5 bases, leaving 13 bases between them. The CDR3: CASRPGTYYGYTF. DNA for the CDR3: TGTGCCAGCAGACCCGGGACCTATTATGGCTACACCTTC.

The gene calls are TRBV6-5 and TRBJ2-5, with 7 nucleotides matching TRBD1. After removal of 7 bases from V and 5 bases from J, the junction contained 7 bases not matched to a gene. Germline V gives CDR1 MNHEY, CDR2 SVGAGI. The CDR3 contains 13 residues. The CDR3 protein is CASTPTGRETQYF. The CDR3 coding sequence is TGTGCCAGCACCCCGACAGGGCGGGAGACCCAGTACTTC.

The V gene is TRBV27, the J gene TRBJ1-3, with no clear D. V was cut by 6 bases and J by 1 base, with 10 bases left in between. Per the germline V gene, CDR1 is MNHEY and CDR2 is SMNVEV (reference sequence). There are 14 residues in the CDR3. DNA for the CDR3: TGTGCCAGCAGGAGTGTTGGTTCTGGAAACACCATATATTTT. It encodes CASRSVGSGNTIYF.

The genes are TRBV7-2 and TRBJ1-5, with a tentative D call TRBD1 (6 bases). The CDR3 is 16 residues long. CDR1 SGHTA and CDR2 FQGNSA come from the germline V gene. V was clipped by 5 bases and J by 2 bases, with 16 bases between them. CDR3 coding DNA: TGTGCCAGCAGCCCAGGGGCTCAGGGTGGCAATCAGCCCCAGCATTTT. Translating it yields CASSPGAQGGNQPQHF.